The clone carrying this T cell receptor beta chain is a singleton in its sample. Study processing details: From reference gene primer amplification, estimates of nucleated cell counts were derived. Repertoires were generated with immunoSEQ multiplex PCR, while TCRdb's copy carries only in-frame clones and drops some. Clonal size and the V and J genes are those of that table, whereas D and trimming came from the DNA. Among tens of thousands of clones listed, 90% were seen once. This entry is derived from a study of blood T cell repertoires in COVID-19. Study-level information: Sites in the United States, Italy and Spain provided acute and convalescent COVID-19 samples.

The length of the CDR3 is 15 residues. Trimming took 3 bases from V and 7 from J, leaving 13 bases between them. Germline V gives CDR1 KGHSH, CDR2 LQKENI. Sequencing used peripheral blood. The chain carries TRBV18 and TRBJ1-6; tentatively, D is TRBD1 (5 bases). This TCR was recovered from a woman in her forties or fifties in a cohort sampled during active COVID-19. The CDR3 sequence is CASSPRDWINSPLHF. In DNA, the CDR3 is TGTGCCAGCTCACCTCGGGACTGGATCAATTCACCCCTCCACTTT.